The present TCR beta chain was sequenced within a study of shared clonotypes between healthy human individuals. Study-level background: CD8 memory received one plate per donor, CD8 naive two, CD4 memory three and CD4 naive three. The study, taken as a whole, reports: Larger estimated richness was generally seen in naive subsets than in memory subsets.

Germline V gene sequence: CDR1 ENHRY, CDR2 SYGVKD. The CDR3 is 11 amino acids. V shed 4 bases and J shed 4 bases, with 5 bases lying between them. The method was immunoSEQ multiplex PCR; TCRdb's version includes in-frame clones alone and lacks a portion of them. The data contain 2.5 million or so clones, about 92% of them singletons. Note on this clone: What it binds is not known. This CDR3 is also generated by other DNA sequences in the sample.

The study enrolled healthy HIV-negative adults without recent acute infections or vaccinations as donors. The investigators split CD4+ cells into a CD45RA+ naive subset and a CD45RA-negative memory subset. The chain uses TRBV10-3 and TRBJ2-7; no reliable D call. Sequenced: naive CD4+ T cells sorted from blood. Subset reported: CD45RA+ positively selected. The receptor was isolated from a man between 18 and 29 years old in good health. This chain's CDR3 is CAISGLYEQYF. In nucleotides, the CDR3 is TGTGCCATCAGTGGATTGTACGAGCAGTACTTC.